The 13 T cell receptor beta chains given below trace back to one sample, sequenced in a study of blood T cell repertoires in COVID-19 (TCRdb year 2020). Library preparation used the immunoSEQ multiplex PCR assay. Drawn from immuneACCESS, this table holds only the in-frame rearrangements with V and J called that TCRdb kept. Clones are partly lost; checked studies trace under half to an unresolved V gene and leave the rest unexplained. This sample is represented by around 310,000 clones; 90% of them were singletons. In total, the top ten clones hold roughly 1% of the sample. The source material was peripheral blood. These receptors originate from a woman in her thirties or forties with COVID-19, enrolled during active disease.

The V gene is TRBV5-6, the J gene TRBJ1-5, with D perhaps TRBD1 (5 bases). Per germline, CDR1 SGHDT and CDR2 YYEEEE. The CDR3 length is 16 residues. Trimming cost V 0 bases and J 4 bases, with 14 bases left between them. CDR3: CASSLGYDSSNQPQHF. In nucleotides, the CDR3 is TGTGCCAGCAGCTTGGGGTACGACAGTTCGAATCAGCCCCAGCATTTT.

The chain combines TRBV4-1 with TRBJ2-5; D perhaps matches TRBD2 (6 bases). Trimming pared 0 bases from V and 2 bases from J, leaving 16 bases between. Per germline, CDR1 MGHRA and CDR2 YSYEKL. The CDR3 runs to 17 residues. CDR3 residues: CASSQDGIGGLQETQYF. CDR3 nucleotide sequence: TGCGCCAGCAGCCAAGATGGGATCGGGGGACTTCAAGAGACCCAGTACTTC.

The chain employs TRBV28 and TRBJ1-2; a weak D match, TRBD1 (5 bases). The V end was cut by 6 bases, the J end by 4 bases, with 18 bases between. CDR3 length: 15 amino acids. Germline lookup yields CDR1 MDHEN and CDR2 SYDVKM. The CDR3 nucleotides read TGTGCCAGCAGACTCATGGGGGGGGTGGCCTATGGCTACACCTTC. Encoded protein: CASRLMGGVAYGYTF.

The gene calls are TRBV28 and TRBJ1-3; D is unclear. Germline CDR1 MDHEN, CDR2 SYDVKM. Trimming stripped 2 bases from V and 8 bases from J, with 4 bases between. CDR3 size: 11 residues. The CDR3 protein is CASSLSYTIYF. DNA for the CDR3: TGTGCCAGCAGTTTAAGCTACACCATATATTTT.

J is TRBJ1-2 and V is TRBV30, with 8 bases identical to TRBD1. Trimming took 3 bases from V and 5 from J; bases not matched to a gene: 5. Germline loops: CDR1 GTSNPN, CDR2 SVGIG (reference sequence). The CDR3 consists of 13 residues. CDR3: CAWSRDRSYGYTF. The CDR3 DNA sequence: TGTGCCTGGAGCCGGGACAGGAGTTATGGCTACACCTTC.

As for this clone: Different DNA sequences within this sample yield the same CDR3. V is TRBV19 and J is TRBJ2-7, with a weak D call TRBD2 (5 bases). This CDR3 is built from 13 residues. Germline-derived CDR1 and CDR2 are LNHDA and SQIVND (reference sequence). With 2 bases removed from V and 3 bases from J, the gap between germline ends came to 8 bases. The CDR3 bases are TGTGCCAGTAGTATAACGGGGAGCTACGAGCAGTACTTC. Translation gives CASSITGSYEQYF.

The CDR3 sequence is CARSLGQGAGYSNQPQHF. Here the CDR3 DNA reads TGTGCCAGAAGCCTTGGACAGGGAGCGGGGTATAGCAATCAGCCCCAGCATTTT. The genes are TRBV5-3 and TRBJ1-5; TRBD1 matches 8 bases. TRBV5-3 is an open reading frame, and its role is uncertain. This CDR3 is built from 18 residues. V lost 4 bases to trimming and J lost 0 bases; unmatched junction nucleotides: 12.

CDR3 region: CASSLGTLAGGPWQQFF. CDR3 nucleotide sequence: TGTGCCAGCAGCTTAGGGACACTAGCGGGAGGGCCTTGGCAACAGTTCTTC. The chain joins TRBV7-2 to TRBJ2-1, with 13 positions matching TRBD2. The CDR3 loop spans 17 amino acids. V was clipped by 1 base and J by 13 bases; unmatched bases: 13. CDR1 is SGHTA, CDR2 FQGNSA, per germline.

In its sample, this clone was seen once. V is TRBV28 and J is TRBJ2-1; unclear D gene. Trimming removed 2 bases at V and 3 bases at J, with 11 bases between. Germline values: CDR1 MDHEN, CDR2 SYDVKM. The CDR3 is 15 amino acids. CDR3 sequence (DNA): TGTGCCAGCAGTTTACTAGGCGGAATCTACAATGAGCAGTTCTTC. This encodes CASSLLGGIYNEQFF.

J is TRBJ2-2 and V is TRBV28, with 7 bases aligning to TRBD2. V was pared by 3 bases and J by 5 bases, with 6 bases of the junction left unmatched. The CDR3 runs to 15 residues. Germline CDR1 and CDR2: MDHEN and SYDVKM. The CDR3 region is CASSLAGVRTGELFF. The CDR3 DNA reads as TGTGCCAGCAGTTTGGCGGGGGTGAGGACCGGGGAGCTGTTTTTT.

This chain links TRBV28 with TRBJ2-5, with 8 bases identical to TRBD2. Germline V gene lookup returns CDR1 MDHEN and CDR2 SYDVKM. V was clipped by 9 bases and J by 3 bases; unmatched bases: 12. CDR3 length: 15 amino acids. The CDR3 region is CASILGGAGEETQYF. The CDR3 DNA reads TGTGCCAGTATCCTCGGGGGGGCCGGGGAAGAGACCCAGTACTTC.

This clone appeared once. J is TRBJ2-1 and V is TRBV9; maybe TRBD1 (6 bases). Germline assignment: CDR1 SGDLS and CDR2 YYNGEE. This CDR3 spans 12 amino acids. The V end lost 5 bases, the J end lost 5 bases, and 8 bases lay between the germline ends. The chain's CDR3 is CASRTGNNEQFF. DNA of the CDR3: TGTGCCAGCAGAACAGGGAACAATGAGCAGTTCTTC.

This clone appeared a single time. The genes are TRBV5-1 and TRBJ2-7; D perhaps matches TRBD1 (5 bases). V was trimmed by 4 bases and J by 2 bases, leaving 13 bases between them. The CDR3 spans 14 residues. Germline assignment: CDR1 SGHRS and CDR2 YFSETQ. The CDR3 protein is CASSQGDSAYEQYF. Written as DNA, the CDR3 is TGCGCCAGCAGCCAGGGTGACAGTGCCTACGAGCAGTACTTC.